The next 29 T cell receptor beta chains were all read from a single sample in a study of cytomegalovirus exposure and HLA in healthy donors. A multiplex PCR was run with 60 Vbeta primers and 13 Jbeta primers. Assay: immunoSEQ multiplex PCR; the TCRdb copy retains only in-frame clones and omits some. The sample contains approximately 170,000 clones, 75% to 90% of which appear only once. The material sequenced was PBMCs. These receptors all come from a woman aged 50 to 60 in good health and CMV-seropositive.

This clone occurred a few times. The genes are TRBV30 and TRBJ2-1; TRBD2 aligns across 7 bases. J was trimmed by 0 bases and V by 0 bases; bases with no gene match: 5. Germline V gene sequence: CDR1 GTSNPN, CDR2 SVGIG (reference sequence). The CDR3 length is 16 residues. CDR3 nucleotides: TGTGCCTGGAGTGTTAGGGGAGGGAGCTCCTACAATGAGCAGTTCTTC. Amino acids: CAWSVRGGSSYNEQFF.

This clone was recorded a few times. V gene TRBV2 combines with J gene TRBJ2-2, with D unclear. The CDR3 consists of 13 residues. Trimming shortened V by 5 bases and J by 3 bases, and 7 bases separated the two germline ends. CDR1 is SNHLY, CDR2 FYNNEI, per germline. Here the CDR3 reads CASSTTDTGELFF. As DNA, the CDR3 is TGTGCCAGCAGTACGACTGACACCGGGGAGCTGTTTTTT.

CDR3 sequence: CASSLRTSGGAGSYEQYF. Written as DNA, the CDR3 is TGTGCCAGTAGTCTTCGGACTAGCGGGGGGGCCGGTTCCTACGAGCAGTACTTC. The chain recombines TRBV19 with TRBJ2-7, with 15 bases aligning to TRBD2. Per the germline V gene, CDR1 is LNHDA and CDR2 is SQIVND (reference sequence). The J segment lost 1 base and the V segment lost 5 bases, leaving 9 bases of the junction unmatched. The length of the CDR3 is 18 residues.

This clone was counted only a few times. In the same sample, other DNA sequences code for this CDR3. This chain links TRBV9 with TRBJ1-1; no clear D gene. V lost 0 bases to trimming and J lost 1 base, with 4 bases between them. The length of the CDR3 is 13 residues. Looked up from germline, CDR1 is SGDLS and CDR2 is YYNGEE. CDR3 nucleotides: TGTGCCAGCAGCGTAGCCGGGAACACTGAAGCTTTCTTT. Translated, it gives CASSVAGNTEAFF.

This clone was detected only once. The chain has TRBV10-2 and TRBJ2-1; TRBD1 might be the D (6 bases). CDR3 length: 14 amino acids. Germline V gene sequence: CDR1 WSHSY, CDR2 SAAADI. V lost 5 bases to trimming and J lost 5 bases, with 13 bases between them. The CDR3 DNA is TGCGCCAGCAGTACGAACAGGGTTCACAATGAGCAGTTCTTC. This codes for CASSTNRVHNEQFF.

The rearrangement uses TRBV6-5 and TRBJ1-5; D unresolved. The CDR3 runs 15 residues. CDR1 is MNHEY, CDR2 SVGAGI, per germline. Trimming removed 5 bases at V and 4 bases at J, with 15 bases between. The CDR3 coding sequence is TGTGCCAGCAGTCCCACAGCTGGGAGGAATCAGCCCCAGCATTTT. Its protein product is CASSPTAGRNQPQHF.

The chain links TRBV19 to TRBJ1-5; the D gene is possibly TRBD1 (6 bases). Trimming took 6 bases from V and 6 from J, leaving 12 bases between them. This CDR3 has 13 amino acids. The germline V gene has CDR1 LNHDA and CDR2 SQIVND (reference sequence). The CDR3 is CASSGGQGQPQHF. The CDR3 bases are TGTGCCAGTAGCGGGGGGCAAGGTCAGCCCCAGCATTTT.

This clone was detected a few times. The CDR3 DNA sequence: TGTGCCAGTAGTAGTGGCGGGGCTACTGAAGCTTTCTTT. It yields the protein CASSSGGATEAFF. The chain recombines TRBV19 with TRBJ1-1, with D possibly TRBD1 on 5 matching bases. The CDR3 totals 13 residues. CDR1 LNHDA and CDR2 SQIVND come from the germline V gene (reference sequence). V lost 4 bases to trimming and J lost 5 bases, with 11 bases between them.

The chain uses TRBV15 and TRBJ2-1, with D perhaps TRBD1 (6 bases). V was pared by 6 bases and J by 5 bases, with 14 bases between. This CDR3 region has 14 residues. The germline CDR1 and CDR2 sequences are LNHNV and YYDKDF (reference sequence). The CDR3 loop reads CATRGAGQHNEQFF. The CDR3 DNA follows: TGTGCCACCAGAGGCGCCGGACAGCACAATGAGCAGTTCTTC.

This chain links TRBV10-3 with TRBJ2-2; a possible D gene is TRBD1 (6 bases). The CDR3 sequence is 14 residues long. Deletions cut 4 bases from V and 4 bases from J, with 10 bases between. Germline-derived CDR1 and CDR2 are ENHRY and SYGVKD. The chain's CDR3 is CAISGGGPTGELFF. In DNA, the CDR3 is TGTGCCATCAGTGGAGGGGGACCCACCGGGGAGCTGTTTTTT.

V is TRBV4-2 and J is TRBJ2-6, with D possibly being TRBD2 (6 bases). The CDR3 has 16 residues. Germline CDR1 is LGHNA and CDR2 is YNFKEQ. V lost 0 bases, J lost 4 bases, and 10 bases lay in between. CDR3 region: CASSQERGSGANVLTF. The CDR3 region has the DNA TGTGCCAGCAGCCAAGAACGGGGGTCCGGGGCCAACGTCCTGACTTTC.

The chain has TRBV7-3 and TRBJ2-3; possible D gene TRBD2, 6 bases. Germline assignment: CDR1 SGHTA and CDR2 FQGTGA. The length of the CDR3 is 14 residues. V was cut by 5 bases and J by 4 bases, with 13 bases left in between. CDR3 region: CASSPRSSADTQYF. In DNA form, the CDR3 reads TGTGCCAGCAGCCCACGGTCTAGCGCAGATACGCAGTATTTT.

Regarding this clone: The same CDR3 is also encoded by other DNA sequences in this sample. The CDR3 region has the DNA TGTGCCAGCAGCCCTTTAGATAACACTGAAGCTTTCTTT. This codes for CASSPLDNTEAFF. V is TRBV9 and J is TRBJ1-1; D unclear. Trimming removed 4 bases from V and 2 bases from J, with 9 bases in between. The CDR3 runs 13 residues. CDR1 and CDR2 from the germline V gene are SGDLS and YYNGEE.

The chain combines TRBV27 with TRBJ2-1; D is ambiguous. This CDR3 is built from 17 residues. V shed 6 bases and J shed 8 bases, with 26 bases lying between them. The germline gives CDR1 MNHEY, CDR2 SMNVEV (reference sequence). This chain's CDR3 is CASSPGVGQPRNDEQFF. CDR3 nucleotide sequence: TGTGCCAGCAGCCCCGGAGTGGGTCAGCCCCGCAACGATGAGCAGTTCTTC.

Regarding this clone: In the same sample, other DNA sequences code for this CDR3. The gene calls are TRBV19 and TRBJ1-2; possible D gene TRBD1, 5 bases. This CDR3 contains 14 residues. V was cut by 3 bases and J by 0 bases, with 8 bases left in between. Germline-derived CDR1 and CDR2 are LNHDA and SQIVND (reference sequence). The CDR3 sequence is CASSIGTSNYGYTF. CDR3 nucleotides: TGTGCCAGTAGTATCGGGACTTCTAACTATGGCTACACCTTC. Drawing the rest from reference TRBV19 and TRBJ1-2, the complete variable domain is DGGITQSPKYLFRKEGQNVTLSCEQNLNHDAMYWYRQDPGQGLRLIYYSQIVNDFQKGDIAEGYSVSREKKESFPLTVTSAQKNPTAFYLCASSIGTSNYGYTFGSGTRLTVV.

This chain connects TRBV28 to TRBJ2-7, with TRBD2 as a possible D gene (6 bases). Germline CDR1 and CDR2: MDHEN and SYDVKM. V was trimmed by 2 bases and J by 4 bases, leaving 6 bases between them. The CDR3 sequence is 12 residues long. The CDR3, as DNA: TGTGCCAGCAGTTTAGGAGGGTACGAGCAGTACTTC. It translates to CASSLGGYEQYF. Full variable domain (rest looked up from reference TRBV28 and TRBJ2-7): DVKVTQSSRYLVKRTGEKVFLECVQDMDHENMFWYRQDPGLGLRLIYFSYDVKMKEKGDIPEGYSVSREKKERFSLILESASTNQTSMYLCASSLGGYEQYFGPGTRLTVT.

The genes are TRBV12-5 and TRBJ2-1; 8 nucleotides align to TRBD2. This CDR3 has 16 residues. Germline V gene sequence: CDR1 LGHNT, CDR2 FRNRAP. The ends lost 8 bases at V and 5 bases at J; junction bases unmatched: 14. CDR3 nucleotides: TGTGCTAGTACCACTGGCGGGCTAGCGGGTAACAATGAGCAGTTCTTC. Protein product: CASTTGGLAGNNEQFF.

The CDR3 protein is CASSIQGAANYGYTF. As DNA, the CDR3 is TGTGCCAGTAGTATCCAGGGGGCGGCTAACTATGGCTACACCTTC. The chain couples TRBV19 to TRBJ1-2; 8 nucleotides align to TRBD1. Germline trimming cut 3 bases from V and 0 bases from J; bases unmatched to any gene: 3. The CDR3 has 15 amino acids. From germline, CDR1 is LNHDA and CDR2 SQIVND (reference sequence).

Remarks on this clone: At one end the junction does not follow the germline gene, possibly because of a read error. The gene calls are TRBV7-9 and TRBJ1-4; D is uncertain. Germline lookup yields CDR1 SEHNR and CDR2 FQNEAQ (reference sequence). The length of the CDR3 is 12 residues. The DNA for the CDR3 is TGTGCCAGCAGCTTAGGGGCCTCTCCTTCCCGTTTT. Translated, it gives CASSLGASPSRF. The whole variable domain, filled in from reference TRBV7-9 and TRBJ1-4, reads DTGVSQNPRHKITKRGQNVTFRCDPISEHNRLYWYRQTLGQGPEFLTYFQNEAQLEKSRLLSDRFSAERPKGSFSTLEIQRTEQGDSAMYLCASSLGASPSRFGSGTQLSVL.

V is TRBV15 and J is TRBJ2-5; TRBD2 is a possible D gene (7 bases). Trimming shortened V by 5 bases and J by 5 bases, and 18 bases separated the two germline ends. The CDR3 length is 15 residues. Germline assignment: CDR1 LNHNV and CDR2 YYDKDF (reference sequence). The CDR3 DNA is TGTGCCACCAGCCCCCAAAAGGGGGGGAAGGAGACCCAGTACTTC. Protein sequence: CATSPQKGGKETQYF.

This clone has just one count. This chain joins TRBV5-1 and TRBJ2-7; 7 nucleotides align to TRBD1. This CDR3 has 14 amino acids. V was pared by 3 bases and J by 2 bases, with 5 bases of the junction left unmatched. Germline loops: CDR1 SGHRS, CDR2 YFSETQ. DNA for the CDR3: TGCGCCAGCAGCTCAGGGACAGAGACCTACGAGCAGTACTTC. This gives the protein CASSSGTETYEQYF. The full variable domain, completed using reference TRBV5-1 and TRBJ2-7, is KAGVTQTPRYLIKTRGQQVTLSCSPISGHRSVSWYQQTPGQGLQFLFEYFSETQRNKGNFPGRFSGRQFSNSRSEMNVSTLELGDSALYLCASSSGTETYEQYFGPGTRLTVT.

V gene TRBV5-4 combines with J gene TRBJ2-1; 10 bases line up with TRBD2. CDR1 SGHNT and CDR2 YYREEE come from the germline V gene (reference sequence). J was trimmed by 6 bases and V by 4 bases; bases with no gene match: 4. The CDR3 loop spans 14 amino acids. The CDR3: CASSTKRGGNEQFF. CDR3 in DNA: TGTGCCAGCAGCACTAAGCGGGGGGGCAATGAGCAGTTCTTC.

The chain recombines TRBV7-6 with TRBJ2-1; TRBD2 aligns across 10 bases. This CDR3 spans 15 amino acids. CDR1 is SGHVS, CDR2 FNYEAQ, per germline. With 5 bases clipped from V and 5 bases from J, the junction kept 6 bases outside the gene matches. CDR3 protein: CASSQSGRVNNEQFF. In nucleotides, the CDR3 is TGTGCCAGCAGCCAAAGCGGGAGGGTTAACAATGAGCAGTTCTTC.

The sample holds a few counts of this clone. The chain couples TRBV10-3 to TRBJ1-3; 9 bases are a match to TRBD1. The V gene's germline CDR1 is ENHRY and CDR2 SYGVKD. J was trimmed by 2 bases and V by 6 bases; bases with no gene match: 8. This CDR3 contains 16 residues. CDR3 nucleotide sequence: TGTGCCATCAGGGCCGGGACAGGGACAACTGGAAACACCATATATTTT. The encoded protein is CAIRAGTGTTGNTIYF.

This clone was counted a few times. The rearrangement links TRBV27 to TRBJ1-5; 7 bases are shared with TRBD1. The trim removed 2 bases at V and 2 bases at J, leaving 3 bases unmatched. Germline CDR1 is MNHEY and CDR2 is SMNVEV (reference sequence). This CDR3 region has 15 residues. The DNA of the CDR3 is TGTGCCAGCAGTTTAGGAGGGGGCGGCAATCAGCCCCAGCATTTT. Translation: CASSLGGGGNQPQHF.

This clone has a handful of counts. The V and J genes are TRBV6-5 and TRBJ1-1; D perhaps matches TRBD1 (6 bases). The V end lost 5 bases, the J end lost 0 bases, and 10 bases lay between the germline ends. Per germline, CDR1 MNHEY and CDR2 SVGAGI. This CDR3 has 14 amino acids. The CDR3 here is CASSPRTVNTEAFF. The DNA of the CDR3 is TGTGCCAGCAGTCCCCGGACAGTGAACACTGAAGCTTTCTTT.

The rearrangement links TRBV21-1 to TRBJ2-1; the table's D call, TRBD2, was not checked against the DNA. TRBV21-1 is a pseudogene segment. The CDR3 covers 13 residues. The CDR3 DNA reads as TGTGCCAGCCTCAGCGGGGGCTACAATGAGCAGTTCTTC. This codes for CASLSGGYNEQFF.

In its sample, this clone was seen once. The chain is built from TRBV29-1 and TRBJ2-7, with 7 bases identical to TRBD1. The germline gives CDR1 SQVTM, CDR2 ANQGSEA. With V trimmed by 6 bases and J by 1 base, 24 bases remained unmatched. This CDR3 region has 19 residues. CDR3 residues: CSVKRSGQLNPILSYEQYF. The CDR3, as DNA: TGCAGCGTAAAGCGATCGGGACAGTTGAATCCAATCTTGTCCTACGAGCAGTACTTC.

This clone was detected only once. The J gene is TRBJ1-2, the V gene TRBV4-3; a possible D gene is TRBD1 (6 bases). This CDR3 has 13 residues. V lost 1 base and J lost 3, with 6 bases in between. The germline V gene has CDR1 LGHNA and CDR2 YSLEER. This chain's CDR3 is CASSQAGDYGYTF. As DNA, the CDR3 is TGCGCCAGCAGCCAAGCAGGGGACTATGGCTACACCTTC.